The 9 T cell receptor beta chains below were found in one sample sequenced in a study of T cells in Graves' hyperthyroidism and ophthalmopathy. The source material, RNA transcripts, was used to amplify TCR beta CDR3 regions. TCR CDR3 underwent first-round RT-PCR with the HTBI primer set. From the multiplex PCR reads, TCRdb called clonotypes with MiXCR, one entry per CDR3 protein. There are under 650,000 distinct CDR3 sequences in the sample; 15% to 20% occur only once, and around 4% lies in the top ten. Sequencing was done on a sample of blood. The receptors originated from a woman aged 25 to 39 with Graves' hyperthyroidism.

The genes are TRBV19 and TRBJ2-1; 8 nucleotides agree with TRBD1. Looked up from germline, CDR1 is LNHDA and CDR2 is SQIVND (reference sequence). Unmatched junction bases numbered 6, after V lost 5 bases and J lost 0 bases. The length of the CDR3 is 16 residues. The CDR3 nucleotides read TGTGCCAGTAGTTCCCGGACAGGGATCTCCTACAATGAGCAGTTCTTC. This sequence encodes CASSSRTGISYNEQFF.

The chain carries TRBV24-1 and TRBJ2-1; D gene ambiguous. Germline assignment: CDR1 KGHDR and CDR2 SFDVKD. The CDR3 has 14 amino acids. Trimming removed 1 base from V and 7 bases from J, with 10 bases in between. The chain's CDR3 is CATSDLSSSNEQFF. The CDR3 nucleotides are TGTGCCACCAGTGATTTATCTAGTTCTAATGAGCAGTTCTTC.

The chain combines TRBV12-3 or TRBV12-4 with TRBJ1-5, with TRBD1 as a possible D gene (5 bases). Trimming stripped 6 bases from V and 7 bases from J, with 16 bases between. The CDR3 is made up of 14 amino acids. The CDR3 DNA reads TGTGCCAGCAGGAACACAGGAGCCGGGCAGCCCCAGCATTTT. Encoded protein: CASRNTGAGQPQHF.

This clonotype was counted ten times or more. This chain links TRBV11-2 with TRBJ2-5; D is possibly TRBD1 (5 bases). CDR3 length: 15 residues. CDR1 SGHAT and CDR2 FQNNGV come from the germline V gene. V lost 3 bases and J 1 base, leaving 12 bases between the germline ends. The DNA of the CDR3 is TGTGCCAGCAGCTTCCAGGGCACACTCCAAGAGACCCAGTACTTC. The encoded protein is CASSFQGTLQETQYF.

This clonotype was counted ten times or more. V usage is TRBV7-2 and J usage is TRBJ2-3, with TRBD1 matching over 9 bases. CDR1 and CDR2 from the germline V gene are SGHTA and FQGNSA. The CDR3 is 15 amino acids. Unmatched junction bases numbered 4, after V lost 3 bases and J lost 3 bases. CDR3 loop: CASSLTGGVTDTQYF. CDR3 bases: TGTGCCAGCAGCTTGACAGGGGGAGTGACAGATACGCAGTATTTT.

This clonotype has more than one count but fewer than ten. The rearrangement joins TRBV10-1 to TRBJ2-5; tentatively, D is TRBD1 or TRBD2 (5 bases each). The CDR3 totals 13 residues. V lost 0 bases, J lost 5 bases, and 7 bases lay in between. Germline V gene data show CDR1 as WNHNN and CDR2 as SYGVQD (reference sequence). The CDR3 DNA reads TGCGCCAGCAGTGAGTCCGGGACCGAGACCCAGTACTTC. The encoded protein is CASSESGTETQYF.

This clonotype was seen repeatedly, ten times or more. V and J are TRBV28 and TRBJ2-1, with 9 bases that match TRBD2. Germline assignment: CDR1 MDHEN and CDR2 SYDVKM. The V gene end was trimmed by 7 bases and the J gene end by 4 bases; junction bases not matched to a gene: 11. CDR3 length equals 16 residues. The CDR3 nucleotides read TGTGCCAGCAAGGACCTTGGGCGGGAGGGTTACAATGAGCAGTTCTTC. Translated, it gives CASKDLGREGYNEQFF.

This clonotype turned up a few times. The chain carries TRBV29-1 and TRBJ1-1; 9 positions agree with TRBD1. Germline V gene lookup returns CDR1 SQVTM and CDR2 ANQGSEA. CDR3 length: 13 amino acids. V lost 6 bases and J lost 7; bases outside the gene matches: 9. The CDR3 nucleotides read TGCAGCGTGAATAGACAGGGGGTAGGTGAAGCTTTCTTT. Its translation is CSVNRQGVGEAFF.

This clonotype was counted at least ten times. The J gene is TRBJ2-1, the V gene TRBV2; 8 bases match TRBD2. The CDR3 is 13 residues long. Germline-derived CDR1 and CDR2 are SNHLY and FYNNEI. J lost 9 bases, V lost 8 bases, and 9 bases had no gene match. The CDR3 region is CASVSGSRGEQFF. CDR3 DNA: TGTGCCAGCGTGAGCGGGAGTCGAGGTGAGCAGTTCTTC.